Listed here are 4 T cell receptor beta chains from one sample, sequenced in a study of shared clonotypes between healthy human individuals. Using immunoSEQ multiplex PCR, the repertoire was profiled, and TCRdb retains in-frame clones only, with some absent. The sample records roughly 2 million clones, 85% to 95% being singletons. The specimen was naive CD4+ T cells sorted from blood. Subset here: CD45RA+ positively selected. These receptor sequences come from a man between 18 and 35 years old in good health.

The genes are TRBV10-2 and TRBJ2-7, with D possibly matching TRBD2 (7 bases). The germline V gene encodes CDR1 WSHSY and CDR2 SAAADI. Trimming took off 11 bases at V and 4 bases at J, with 18 bases between the two ends. This CDR3 is built from 13 residues. CDR3 loop: CAGSMGGGYEQYF. Here the CDR3 DNA reads TGCGCCGGCTCCATGGGAGGGGGGTACGAGCAGTACTTC.

The sample holds a few counts of this clone. The rearrangement joins TRBV6-5 to TRBJ1-6, with D uncertain. This CDR3 contains 15 residues. The germline CDR1 and CDR2 sequences are MNHEY and SVGAGI. V lost 2 bases and J 10 bases, leaving 15 bases between the germline ends. The CDR3 here is CASSYGRFIESPLHF. CDR3 nucleotide sequence: TGTGCCAGCAGTTACGGCAGGTTCATCGAATCACCCCTCCACTTT.

This clone was recorded once. The V gene is TRBV6-5, the J gene TRBJ2-7, with 7 bases that match TRBD1. The germline gives CDR1 MNHEY, CDR2 SVGAGI. J gave up 1 base and V 2 bases, and 5 bases lay outside the gene matches. The CDR3 has 15 residues. The CDR3 coding sequence is TGTGCCAGCAGTTACGAACAGGGGTCTTCCTACGAGCAGTACTTC. Translated, it gives CASSYEQGSSYEQYF.

The chain has TRBV5-4 and TRBJ2-1; 9 bases line up with TRBD2. V gave up 4 bases and J gave up 1 base; unmatched junction bases: 9. Germline CDR1 reads SGHNT; CDR2 reads YYREEE (reference sequence). CDR3 length equals 17 residues. The CDR3 protein is CASSGPPLAGSYNEQFF. The CDR3 nucleotides are TGTGCCAGCAGCGGCCCCCCACTAGCGGGTTCCTACAATGAGCAGTTCTTC.